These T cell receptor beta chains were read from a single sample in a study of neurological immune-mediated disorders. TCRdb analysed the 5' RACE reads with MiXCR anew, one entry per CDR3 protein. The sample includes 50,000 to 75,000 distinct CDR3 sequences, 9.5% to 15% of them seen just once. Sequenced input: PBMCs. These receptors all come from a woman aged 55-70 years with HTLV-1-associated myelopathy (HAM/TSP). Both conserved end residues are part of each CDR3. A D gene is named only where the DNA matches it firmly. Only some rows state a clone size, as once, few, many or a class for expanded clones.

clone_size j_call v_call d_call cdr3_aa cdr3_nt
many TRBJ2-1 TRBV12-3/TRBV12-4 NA CASSLASVHNEQFF TGTGCCAGCAGTTTAGCGAGTGTCCACAATGAGCAGTTCTTC
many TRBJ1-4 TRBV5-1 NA CASSPRTTTNEKLFF TGCGCCAGCAGCCCGAGGACAACAACTAATGAAAAACTGTTTTTT
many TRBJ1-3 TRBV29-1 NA CSVQGRGGNTIYF TGCAGCGTCCAGGGGAGAGGTGGAAACACCATATATTTT
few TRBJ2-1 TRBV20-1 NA CSSEGVYNEQFF TGCAGTTCCGAAGGGGTCTACAATGAGCAGTTCTTC
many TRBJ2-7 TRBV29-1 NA CSVVLSGDPYEQYF TGCAGCGTTGTTTTGTCAGGGGACCCCTACGAGCAGTACTTC
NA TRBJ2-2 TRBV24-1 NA CATTGRGTGELFF TGTGCGACGACAGGGAGGGGCACCGGGGAGCTGTTTTTT
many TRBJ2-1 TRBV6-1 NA CASVSPLGDEQFF TGTGCCAGCGTATCCCCGTTGGGCGATGAGCAGTTCTTC
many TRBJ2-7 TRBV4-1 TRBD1 CASSRGTGSSYEQYF TGCGCCAGCAGCCGAGGGACAGGGAGCTCCTACGAGCAGTACTTC
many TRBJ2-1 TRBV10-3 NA CAISDSSNEQFF TGTGCCATCAGTGATAGTAGCAATGAGCAGTTCTTC
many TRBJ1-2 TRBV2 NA CASSVTGLGYTF TGTGCCAGCAGTGTCACAGGGCTTGGCTACACCTTC
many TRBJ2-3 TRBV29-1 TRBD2 CSVVAGDGDTQYF TGCAGCGTTGTAGCGGGAGATGGAGATACGCAGTATTTT
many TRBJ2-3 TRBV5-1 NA CASSRSLYTDTQYF TGCGCCAGCAGTCGGTCATTGTACACAGATACGCAGTATTTT
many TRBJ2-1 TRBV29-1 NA CSVGAGRHNEQFF TGCAGCGTTGGCGCAGGGCGCCACAATGAGCAGTTCTTC
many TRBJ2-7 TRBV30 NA CAWSVTGKEKQYF TGTGCCTGGAGTGTAACAGGGAAAGAGAAGCAGTACTTC
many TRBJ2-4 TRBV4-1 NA CASSQGWALAKNIQYF TGCGCCAGCAGCCAAGGATGGGCCCTAGCCAAAAACATTCAGTACTTC
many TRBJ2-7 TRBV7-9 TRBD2 CASSFGLAGISYEQYF TGTGCCAGCAGTTTTGGACTAGCGGGGATCTCCTACGAGCAGTACTTC
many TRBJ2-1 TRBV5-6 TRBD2 CASSEGLARSSYNEQFF TGTGCCAGCAGCGAGGGACTAGCGAGGAGCTCCTACAATGAGCAGTTCTTC
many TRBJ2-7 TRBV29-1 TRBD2 CSVARGAGGPYEQYF TGCAGCGTCGCTAGGGGAGCGGGAGGGCCCTACGAGCAGTACTTC
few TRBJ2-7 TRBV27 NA CASSFFLPGSGANLHYEQYF TGTGCCAGCAGTTTTTTTTTGCCCGGCTCCGGGGCCAATTTGCACTACGAGCAGTACTTC
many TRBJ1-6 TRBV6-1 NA CASSADNSPLHF TGTGCCAGCAGTGCCGATAATTCACCCCTCCACTTT
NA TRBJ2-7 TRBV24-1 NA CATSDGRSQYF TGTGCCACCAGTGATGGACGAAGTCAGTACTTC
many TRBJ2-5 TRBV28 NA CASSPPGQGGETQYF TGTGCCAGCAGTCCACCGGGGCAGGGGGGAGAGACCCAGTACTTC
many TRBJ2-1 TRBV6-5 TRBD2 CASSSPGLAAYNEQFF TGTGCCAGCAGTTCACCGGGACTAGCGGCCTACAATGAGCAGTTCTTC
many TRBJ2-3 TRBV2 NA CASSLRAAWEMDTQYF TGTGCCAGCAGTCTCCGAGCGGCTTGGGAGATGGATACGCAGTATTTT
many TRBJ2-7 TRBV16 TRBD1 CASSQSSQGYEQYF TGTGCCAGCAGCCAATCGTCACAGGGGTACGAGCAGTACTTC
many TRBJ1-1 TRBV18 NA CASSDRNTEAFF TGTGCCAGCTCGGACAGGAACACTGAAGCTTTCTTT
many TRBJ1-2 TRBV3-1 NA CASSQKPGPPYGYTF TGTGCCAGCAGCCAGAAGCCGGGACCCCCTTATGGCTACACCTTC
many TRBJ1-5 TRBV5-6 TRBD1 CASSSTGTGGSNQPQHF TGTGCCAGCAGCTCAACCGGGACAGGGGGAAGCAATCAGCCCCAGCATTTT
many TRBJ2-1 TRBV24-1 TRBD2 CATQLGSGRSIEQFF TGTGCCACCCAACTAGGTAGCGGGAGAAGTATTGAGCAGTTCTTC
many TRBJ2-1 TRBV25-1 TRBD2 CASIPASGKYNEQFF TGTGCCAGCATTCCCGCTAGCGGTAAATACAATGAGCAGTTCTTC
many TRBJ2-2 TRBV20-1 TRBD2 CSASGTSGLANTGELFF TGCAGTGCTAGCGGGACTAGCGGGCTCGCGAACACCGGGGAGCTGTTTTTT
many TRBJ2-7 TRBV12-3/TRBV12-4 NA CASGSPYEQYF TGTGCCAGCGGCAGCCCCTACGAGCAGTACTTC
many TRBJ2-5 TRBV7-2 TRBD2 CASSLEGPGTSKGTQYF TGTGCCAGCAGCTTAGAGGGGCCCGGGACTAGTAAAGGGACCCAGTACTTC
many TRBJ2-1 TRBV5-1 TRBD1 CASSLVGQGAMGGNEQFF TGCGCCAGCAGCTTGGTGGGACAGGGGGCTATGGGTGGCAATGAGCAGTTCTTC
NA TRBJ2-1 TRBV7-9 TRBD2 CASSLSGTSGRSEQFF TGTGCAAGCAGCTTATCCGGGACTAGCGGGAGGAGTGAGCAGTTCTTC
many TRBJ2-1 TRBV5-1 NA CASSPGLFNEQFF TGCGCCAGCAGCCCGGGACTTTTCAATGAGCAGTTCTTC
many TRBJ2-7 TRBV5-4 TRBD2 CASSSQLGLAGIYEQYF TGTGCCAGCAGCTCCCAATTAGGACTAGCGGGTATCTACGAGCAGTACTTC
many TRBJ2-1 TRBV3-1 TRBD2 CASTPSWAGGPFYNEQFF TGTGCCAGCACCCCCTCCTGGGCGGGAGGGCCATTTTACAATGAGCAGTTCTTC
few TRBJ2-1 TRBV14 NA CASSQNEQFF TGTGCCAGCAGCCAAAATGAGCAGTTCTTC
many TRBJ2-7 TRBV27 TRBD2 CASSLLSGLAGSYEQYF TGTGCCAGCAGTTTATTAAGCGGACTAGCGGGGTCCTACGAGCAGTACTTC
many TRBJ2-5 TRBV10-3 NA CAMKSPGQETQYF TGTGCCATGAAGTCGCCAGGCCAAGAGACCCAGTACTTC